This TCR beta chain was profiled in a study of blood T cell repertoires in COVID-19. The V gene's germline CDR1 is ENHRY and CDR2 SYGVKD. The V segment lost 6 bases and the J segment 0 bases; nucleotides outside the gene matches: 5. The CDR3 length is 14 residues. Sequencing was performed with immunoSEQ multiplex PCR; in TCRdb, only in-frame clones are kept and a portion is missing. The sample has tens of thousands of clones, approximately 91% seen once; the top ten hold about 5.5%. The receptor was isolated from a man aged 55 to 70 with COVID-19, enrolled during active disease. The rearrangement links TRBV10-3 to TRBJ2-7, with 7 bases aligning to TRBD1. The specimen was peripheral blood. The CDR3 reads CAIRSGQSSYEQYF. CDR3 DNA: TGTGCCATCAGGTCGGGACAGAGCTCCTACGAGCAGTACTTC.